Listed below are T cell receptor beta chains from one sample, sequenced in a study of shared clonotypes between healthy human individuals. Sequencing was performed with immunoSEQ multiplex PCR; in TCRdb, only in-frame clones are kept and a portion is missing. The sample contains about 2.1 million clones, roughly 95% of which appear only once. Sequencing used naive CD8+ T cells from PBMCs. The receptors were gathered from a man aged 18 to 35 in good health. Some clones in this sample may be carry-over from other donors' samples. Each CDR3 is given with its conserved first and last residue. The D gene is left open where the match is weak. Only some rows state a clone size, as once, few, many or a class for expanded clones.

d_call: TRBD1
clone_size: -
j_call: TRBJ1-5
v_call: TRBV7-6
cdr3_aa: CASSLLPGGQNQPQHF
cdr3_nt: TGTGCCAGCAGCTTACTCCCAGGGGGACAGAATCAGCCCCAGCATTTT

d_call: -
clone_size: few
j_call: TRBJ2-2
v_call: TRBV6-1
cdr3_aa: CASSVGGELFF
cdr3_nt: TGTGCCAGCAGTGTCGGCGGGGAGCTGTTTTTT

d_call: -
clone_size: -
j_call: TRBJ1-5
v_call: TRBV5-1
cdr3_aa: CASSLGGQEGGSNQPQHF
cdr3_nt: TGCGCCAGCAGCTTGGGTGGGCAGGAAGGCGGTAGCAATCAGCCCCAGCATTTT

d_call: -
clone_size: once
j_call: TRBJ1-5
v_call: TRBV27
cdr3_aa: CASSLSEYSNQPQHF
cdr3_nt: TGTGCCAGCAGTTTATCGGAATATAGCAATCAGCCCCAGCATTTT

d_call: TRBD1
clone_size: -
j_call: TRBJ2-7
v_call: TRBV28
cdr3_aa: CAITATGSSYEQYF
cdr3_nt: TGTGCCATCACAGCGACAGGGAGCTCCTACGAGCAGTACTTC

d_call: TRBD1
clone_size: once
j_call: TRBJ2-7
v_call: TRBV28
cdr3_aa: CASSSRLDRTYEQYF
cdr3_nt: TGTGCCAGCAGTTCGCGACTGGACAGGACCTACGAGCAGTACTTC

d_call: -
clone_size: -
j_call: TRBJ2-5
v_call: TRBV9
cdr3_aa: CASSVAGLRGETQYF
cdr3_nt: TGTGCCAGCAGCGTAGCGGGTCTTCGAGGGGAGACCCAGTACTTC

d_call: -
clone_size: -
j_call: TRBJ2-1
v_call: TRBV7-6
cdr3_aa: CASSLRVFQGYNEQFF
cdr3_nt: TGTGCCAGCAGCTTACGGGTTTTTCAGGGGTACAATGAGCAGTTCTTC

d_call: TRBD2
clone_size: -
j_call: TRBJ2-7
v_call: TRBV28
cdr3_aa: CASTISLAGGWNEQYF
cdr3_nt: TGTGCCAGCACAATCTCACTAGCGGGAGGGTGGAACGAGCAGTACTTC

d_call: -
clone_size: -
j_call: TRBJ2-1
v_call: TRBV29-1
cdr3_aa: CSVTGTQVFNEQFF
cdr3_nt: TGCAGCGTGACCGGGACCCAGGTTTTCAATGAGCAGTTCTTC

d_call: -
clone_size: -
j_call: TRBJ1-3
v_call: TRBV27
cdr3_aa: CASSPTVRLGGNTIYF
cdr3_nt: TGTGCCAGCAGTCCGACGGTCAGGCTGGGTGGAAACACCATATATTTT

d_call: TRBD2
clone_size: once
j_call: TRBJ2-7
v_call: TRBV11-2
cdr3_aa: CASSLDGAGGRYEQYF
cdr3_nt: TGTGCCAGCAGCTTAGATGGGGCGGGAGGTCGCTACGAGCAGTACTTC

d_call: -
clone_size: -
j_call: TRBJ1-1
v_call: TRBV4-1
cdr3_aa: CASSQVGTANTEAFF
cdr3_nt: TGCGCCAGCAGCCAAGTGGGGACGGCGAACACTGAAGCTTTCTTT